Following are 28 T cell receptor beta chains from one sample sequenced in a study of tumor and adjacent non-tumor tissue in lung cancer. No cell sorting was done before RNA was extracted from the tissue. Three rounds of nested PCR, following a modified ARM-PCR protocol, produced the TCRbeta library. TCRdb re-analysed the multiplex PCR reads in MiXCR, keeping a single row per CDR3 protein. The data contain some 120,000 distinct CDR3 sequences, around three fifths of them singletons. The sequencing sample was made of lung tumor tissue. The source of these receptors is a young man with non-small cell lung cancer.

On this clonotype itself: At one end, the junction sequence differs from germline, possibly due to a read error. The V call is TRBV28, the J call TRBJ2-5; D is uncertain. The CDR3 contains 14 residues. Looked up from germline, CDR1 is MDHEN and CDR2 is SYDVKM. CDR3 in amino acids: CASSPQRYQETQYF. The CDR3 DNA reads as TGTGCGAGCAGTCCCCAAAGATACCAAGAGACCCAGTACTTC.

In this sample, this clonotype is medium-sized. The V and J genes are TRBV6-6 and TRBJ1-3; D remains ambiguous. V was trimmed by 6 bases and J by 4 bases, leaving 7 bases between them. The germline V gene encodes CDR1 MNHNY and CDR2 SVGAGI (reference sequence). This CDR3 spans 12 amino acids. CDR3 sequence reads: CASRGPGNTIYF. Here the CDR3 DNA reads TGTGCCAGCAGAGGTCCCGGAAACACCATATATTTT.

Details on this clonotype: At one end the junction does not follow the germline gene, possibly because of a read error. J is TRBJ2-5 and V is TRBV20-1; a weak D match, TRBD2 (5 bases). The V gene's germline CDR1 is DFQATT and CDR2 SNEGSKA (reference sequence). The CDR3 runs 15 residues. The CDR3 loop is CSASPPAGAGETQYF. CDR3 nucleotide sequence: TGCAGTGCTAGCCCCCCGGCGGGCGCGGGTGAGACGCAGTACTTC.

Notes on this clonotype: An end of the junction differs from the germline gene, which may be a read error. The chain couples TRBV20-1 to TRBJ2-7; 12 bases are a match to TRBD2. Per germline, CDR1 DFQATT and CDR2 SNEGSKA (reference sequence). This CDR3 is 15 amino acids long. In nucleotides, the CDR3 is TGCAGTGTTACTAAGACTAGCGGGAGTTCCTACGAGAAGTACTTC. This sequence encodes CSVTKTSGSSYEKYF.

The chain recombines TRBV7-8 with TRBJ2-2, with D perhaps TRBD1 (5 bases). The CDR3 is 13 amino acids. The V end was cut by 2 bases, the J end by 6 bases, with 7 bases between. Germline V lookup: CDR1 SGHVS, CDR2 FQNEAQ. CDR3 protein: CASSLSGPGELFF. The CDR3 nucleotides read TGTGCCAGCAGCTTATCAGGGCCCGGGGAGCTGTTTTTT.

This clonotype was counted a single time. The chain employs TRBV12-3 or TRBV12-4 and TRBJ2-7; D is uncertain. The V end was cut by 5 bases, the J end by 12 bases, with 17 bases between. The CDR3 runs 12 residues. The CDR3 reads CASSAPGPELYF. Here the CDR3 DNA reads TGTGCCAGCAGTGCCCCTGGACCCGAGTTGTACTTC.

The CDR3 region has the DNA TGTGCCAGTACGACCAAGGCGAACACCGGGGAGCTGTTTTTT. Encoded protein: CASTTKANTGELFF. The chain couples TRBV6-1 to TRBJ2-2; the D is unclear. CDR3 length equals 14 residues. Looked up from germline, CDR1 is MNHNS and CDR2 is SASEGT. V lost 9 bases and J lost 0, with 11 bases in between.

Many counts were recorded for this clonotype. The CDR3 loop reads CASSLGLAKNIQYF. In DNA, the CDR3 is TGTGCCAGCAGCTTGGGACTAGCCAAAAACATTCAGTACTTC. This chain uses TRBV5-6 with TRBJ2-4; D gene uncertain. Germline lookup yields CDR1 SGHDT and CDR2 YYEEEE. CDR3 length: 14 residues. The V end lost 0 bases, the J end lost 0 bases, and 4 bases lay between the germline ends.

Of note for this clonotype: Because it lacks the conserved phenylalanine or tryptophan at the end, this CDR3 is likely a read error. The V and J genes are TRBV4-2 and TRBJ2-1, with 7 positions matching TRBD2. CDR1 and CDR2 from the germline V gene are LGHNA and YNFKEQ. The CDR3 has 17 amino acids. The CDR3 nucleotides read TGTGCCAGCAGCCAAGAAAGCGGGACGAGCTCCTACCATGAGCAGTTCCTC. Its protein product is CASSQESGTSSYHEQFL.

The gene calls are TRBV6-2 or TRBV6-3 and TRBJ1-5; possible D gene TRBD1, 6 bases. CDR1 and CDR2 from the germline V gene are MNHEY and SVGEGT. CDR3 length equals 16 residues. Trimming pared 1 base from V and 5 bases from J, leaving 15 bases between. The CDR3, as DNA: TGTGCCAGCAGTTACTTGCCCAGGGCAGGGGATCAGCCCCAGCATTTT. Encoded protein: CASSYLPRAGDQPQHF.

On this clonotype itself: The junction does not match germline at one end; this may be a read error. CDR3 nucleotides: TGTGCCAGCAGTCCAGGGACAGGACTAAACACCGTGGAGCTGTTTTTT. This gives the protein CASSPGTGLNTVELFF. This sequence joins TRBV11-2 and TRBJ2-2; 8 bases line up with TRBD1. CDR1 is SGHAT and CDR2 is FQNNGV in the germline V gene. The CDR3 is made up of 16 amino acids.

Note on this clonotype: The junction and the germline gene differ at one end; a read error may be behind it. The CDR3 sequence: CASSFVAFQETQYF. CDR3 sequence (DNA): TGTGCTAGCAGCTTCGTTGCATTTCAAGAGACCCAGTACTTC. This chain links TRBV7-6 with TRBJ2-5, with D unclear. The CDR3 runs 14 residues. Germline lookup yields CDR1 SGHVS and CDR2 FNYEAQ.

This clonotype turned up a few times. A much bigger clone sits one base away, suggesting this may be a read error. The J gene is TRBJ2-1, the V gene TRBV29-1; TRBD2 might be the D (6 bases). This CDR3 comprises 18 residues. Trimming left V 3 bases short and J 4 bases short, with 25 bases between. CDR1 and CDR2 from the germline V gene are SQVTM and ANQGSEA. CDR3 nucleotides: TGCAGCGTTGACGGCTCGGCCGATAATAATCGGGGGTACAATGAGCAGTTCTTC. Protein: CSVDGSADNNRGYNEQFF.

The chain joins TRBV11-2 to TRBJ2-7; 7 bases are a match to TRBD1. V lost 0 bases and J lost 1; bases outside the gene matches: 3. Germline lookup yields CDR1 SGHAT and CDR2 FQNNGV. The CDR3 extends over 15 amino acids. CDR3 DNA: TGTGCCAGCAGCTTAGAGGGGGACAGTTCCTACGAGCAGTACTTC. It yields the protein CASSLEGDSSYEQYF.

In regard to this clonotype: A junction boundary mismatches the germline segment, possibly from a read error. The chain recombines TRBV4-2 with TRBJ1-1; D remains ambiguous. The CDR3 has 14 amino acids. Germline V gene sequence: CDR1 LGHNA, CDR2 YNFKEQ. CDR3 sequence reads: CASCLSGSATEAFF. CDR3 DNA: TGTGCCAGCTGCCTCAGCGGGAGTGCCACTGAGGCTTTCTTT.

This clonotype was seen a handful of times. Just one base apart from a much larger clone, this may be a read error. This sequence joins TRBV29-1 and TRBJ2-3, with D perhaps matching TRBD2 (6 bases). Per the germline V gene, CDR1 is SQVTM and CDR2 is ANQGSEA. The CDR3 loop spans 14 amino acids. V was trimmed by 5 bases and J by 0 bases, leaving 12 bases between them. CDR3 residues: CSVKTSHSTDTQYF. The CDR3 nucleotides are TGCAGCGTTAAGACTAGTCATAGCACAGATACGCAGTATTTT.

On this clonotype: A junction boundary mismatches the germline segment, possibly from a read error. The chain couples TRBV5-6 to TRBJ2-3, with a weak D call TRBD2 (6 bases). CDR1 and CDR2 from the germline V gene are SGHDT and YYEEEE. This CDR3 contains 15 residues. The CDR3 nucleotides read TGTGCCACCAGCTTGGACTACTCTAGCACAGATACGCAGTATTTT. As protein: CATSLDYSSTDTQYF. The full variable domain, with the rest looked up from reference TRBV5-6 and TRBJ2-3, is DAGVTQSPTHLIKTRGQQVTLRCSPKSGHDTVSWYQQALGQGPQFIFQYYEEEERQRGNFPDRFSGHQFPNYSSELNVNALLLGDSALYLCATSLDYSSTDTQYFGPGTRLTVL.

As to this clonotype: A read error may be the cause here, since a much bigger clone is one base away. The CDR3 coding sequence is TGCGCCAGCAGCCAAGATCTGGGTTCGGGGCTCTATGGCTGCACCTTC. Translating gives CASSQDLGSGLYGCTF. The rearrangement joins TRBV4-1 to TRBJ1-2; possibly TRBD1 for D (5 bases). The CDR3 contains 16 residues. Germline assignment: CDR1 MGHRA and CDR2 YSYEKL.

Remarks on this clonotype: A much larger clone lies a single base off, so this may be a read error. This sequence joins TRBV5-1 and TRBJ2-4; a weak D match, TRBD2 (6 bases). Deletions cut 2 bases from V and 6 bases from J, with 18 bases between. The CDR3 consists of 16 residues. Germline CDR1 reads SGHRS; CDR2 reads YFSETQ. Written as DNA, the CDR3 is TGCGCCAGCAGCTTAAACGCCTGGACGGAGGGAAACATTCAGTACTTC. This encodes CASSLNAWTEGNIQYF.

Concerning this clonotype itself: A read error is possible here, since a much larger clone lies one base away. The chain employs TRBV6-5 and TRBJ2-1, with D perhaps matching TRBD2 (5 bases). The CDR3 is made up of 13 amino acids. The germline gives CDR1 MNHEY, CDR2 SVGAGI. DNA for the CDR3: TGTGCCAGCAATTACTCCTCAGCGGCTACACCCTTCTTC. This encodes CASNYSSAATPFF.

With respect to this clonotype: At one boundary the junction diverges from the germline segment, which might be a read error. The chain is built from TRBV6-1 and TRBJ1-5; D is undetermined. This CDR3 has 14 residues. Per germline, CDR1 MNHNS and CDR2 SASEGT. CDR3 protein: CASSVRSRNQPQHF. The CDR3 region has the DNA TGTGCAAGCAGTGTACGGTCGCGCAATCAGCCCCAGCATTTT.

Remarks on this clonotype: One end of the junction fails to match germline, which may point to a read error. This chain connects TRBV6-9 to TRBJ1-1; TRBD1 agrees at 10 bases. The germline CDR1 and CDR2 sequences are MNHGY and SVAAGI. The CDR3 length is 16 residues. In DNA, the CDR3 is TGTGCCAGCAGTACCCCGGGACAGGGGAAGTGTACTGAAGGTTTCTTT. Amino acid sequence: CASSTPGQGKCTEGFF.

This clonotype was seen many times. The CDR3 DNA reads as TGTGCCACCCACACCGGATATGGCTACACCTTC. This translates into CATHTGYGYTF. The genes are TRBV6-6 and TRBJ1-2, with D hard to call. Trimming took 10 bases from V and 5 from J, leaving 11 bases between them. This CDR3 is 11 amino acids long. Germline CDR1 MNHNY, CDR2 SVGAGI (reference sequence).

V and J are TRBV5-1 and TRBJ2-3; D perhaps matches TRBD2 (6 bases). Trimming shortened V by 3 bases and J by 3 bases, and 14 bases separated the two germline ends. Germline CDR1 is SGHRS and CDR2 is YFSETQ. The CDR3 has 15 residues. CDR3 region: CASSSGLRGTDTQYF. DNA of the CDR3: TGCGCCAGCAGCTCGGGACTGAGGGGAACAGATACGCAGTATTTT.

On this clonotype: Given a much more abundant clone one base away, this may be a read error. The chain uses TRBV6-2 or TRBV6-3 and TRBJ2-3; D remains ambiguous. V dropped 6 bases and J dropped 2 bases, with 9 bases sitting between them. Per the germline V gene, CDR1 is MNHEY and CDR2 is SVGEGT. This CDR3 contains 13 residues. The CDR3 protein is CASRILDTDTQYF. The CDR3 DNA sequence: TGTGCCAGCAGGATATTGGACACAGATACGCAGTATTTT.

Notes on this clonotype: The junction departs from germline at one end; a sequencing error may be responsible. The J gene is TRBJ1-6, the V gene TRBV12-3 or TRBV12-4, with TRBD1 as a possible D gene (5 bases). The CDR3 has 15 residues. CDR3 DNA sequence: TGTGCCAGCACCAAACAGGATTCCTTAGGTTCACCTCTCCACTTT. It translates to CASTKQDSLGSPLHF.

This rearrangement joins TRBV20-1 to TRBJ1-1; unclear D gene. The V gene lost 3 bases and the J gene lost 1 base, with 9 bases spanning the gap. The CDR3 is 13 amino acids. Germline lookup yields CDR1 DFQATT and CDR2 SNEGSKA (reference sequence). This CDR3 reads CSARFGQNTEAFF. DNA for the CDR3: TGCAGTGCTAGGTTCGGCCAGAACACTGAAGCTTTCTTT.

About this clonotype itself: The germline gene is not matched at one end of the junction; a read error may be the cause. The DNA for the CDR3 is TGTGCCAGCAGCTTAGCTGGGGTTTACACTGAAGTTTTCTTT. Translation: CASSLAGVYTEVFF. V usage is TRBV13 and J usage is TRBJ1-1, with D unresolved. The CDR3 loop spans 14 amino acids. Germline values: CDR1 PRHDT, CDR2 FYEKMQ (reference sequence). Together with reference TRBV13 and TRBJ1-1, the CDR3 gives the full variable domain: AAGVIQSPRHLIKEKRETATLKCYPIPRHDTVYWYQQGPGQDPQFLISFYEKMQSDKGSIPDRFSAQQFSDYHSELNMSSLELGDSALYFCASSLAGVYTEVFFGQGTRLTVV.